This note documents a single T cell receptor (beta chain) sequence. Antigen unknown. This entry belongs to a study of cytomegalovirus exposure and HLA in healthy donors. Study-level results: Common viral pathogens seemed to be connected with several of the most significant clusters, according to a later analysis. Sequencing probably produced one cluster of sequence variants that were highly shared. Later work showed greater clonal expansion in HLA-associated TCR beta chains than in equally common others.

The PCR contained 60 Vbeta and 13 Jbeta primers. The data were produced by immunoSEQ multiplex PCR, yet TCRdb's version contains in-frame clones alone and is incomplete. The sample shows about 160,000 clones, roughly four fifths of them seen only once. The source is a woman aged 18 to 35 in good health and CMV-seronegative. Sequenced input: PBMCs.

The CDR3 is CAPVGPGGEAFF. The CDR3 region has the DNA TGTGCGCCGGTTGGGCCAGGGGGCGAAGCTTTCTTT. This chain links TRBV2 with TRBJ1-1, with TRBD1 matching 8 bases. The CDR3 loop spans 12 amino acids. Germline V gene data show CDR1 as SNHLY and CDR2 as FYNNEI.